This TCR beta chain was recorded in a study of blood T cell repertoires in COVID-19 (dated by TCRdb to about 2020). Turning to the overall study: Samples from collaborators originated in the United States, Italy and Spain and spanned both the acute and convalescent phases of COVID-19. A de-identified subject ID, COVID-19 status, age in years and sex were almost always included in the sample metadata. The material from the prospective study consisted of cDNA or gDNA derived from T cells, B-cell-depleted T cells, or PBMCs. Where available, HLA class I and class II types were obtained from metadata supplied by the sample provider rather than from assay-based typing. The dataset comprised deeply sampled blood TCRbeta repertoires from subjects exposed to, actively infected with, or recovered from COVID-19. The samples were drawn from the first 160 participants of the ongoing ImmuneRACE study and from some 1,300 subjects provided by 6 global collaborators. The repertoires were made available in a free public database intended to serve as a resource for research on the immune response to SARS-CoV-2. General findings and caveats noted by the study authors: The amount of clinical and demographic metadata varied by source and participant and was provided uncurated.

The CDR3, cysteine through phenylalanine, is 15 amino acids long. Only CDR3 DNA remains: 45 bases, in frame from the first base. CDR1 and CDR2, per the germline V gene, are SGDLS and YYNGEE. After removal of 3 bases from V and 4 bases from J, the junction retains 7 bases not matched to a gene. One collaborating source in Seattle enrolled patients during active infection and followed them longitudinally through the course of disease. Each collaborating institution followed its own protocols to collect whole blood in K2EDTA tubes. Collaborator samples were shipped for TCRbeta analysis as frozen whole blood, isolated PBMCs, or DNA extracted from either sample type. The immunoSEQ Assay, a bias-controlled multiplex PCR, was used to amplify TCRbeta CDR3 regions from genomic DNA. The paper's data handling went like this. The number of nucleated cells in each sample was estimated by amplification of reference gene primers within the assay. Sequence reads were collapsed and filtered to measure the absolute abundance of every unique TCRbeta CDR3 rearrangement. For each sample, productive Simpson clonality was calculated by taking the square root of Simpson's diversity index across productive rearrangements. In TCRdb, the immuneACCESS table is reduced to in-frame sequences with V and J assigned. These tables do not hold every clone; where another copy was compared, an unresolved V gene accounts for under half, and the others remain unexplained. V, J and clone size are those of that table, while D and trimming were read from the DNA. For this sample there are 300,000 to 350,000 clones; more than 80% appear just once. Of the sample, about 7% is held by the ten largest clones.

This clone has a single count. Its antigen remains undetermined. No clone much larger than this one lies a single base away; base qualities are absent. The chain is assembled from TRBV9 and TRBJ2-3; 8 junctional bases match TRBD2. Sequences were obtained from peripheral blood. The source is a woman in her 30s with COVID-19, enrolled during active disease. This receptor has the CDR3 CASSGRAGAADTQYF. The DNA sequence reads TGTGCCAGCAGCGGAAGAGCGGGAGCGGCAGATACGCAGTATTTT.